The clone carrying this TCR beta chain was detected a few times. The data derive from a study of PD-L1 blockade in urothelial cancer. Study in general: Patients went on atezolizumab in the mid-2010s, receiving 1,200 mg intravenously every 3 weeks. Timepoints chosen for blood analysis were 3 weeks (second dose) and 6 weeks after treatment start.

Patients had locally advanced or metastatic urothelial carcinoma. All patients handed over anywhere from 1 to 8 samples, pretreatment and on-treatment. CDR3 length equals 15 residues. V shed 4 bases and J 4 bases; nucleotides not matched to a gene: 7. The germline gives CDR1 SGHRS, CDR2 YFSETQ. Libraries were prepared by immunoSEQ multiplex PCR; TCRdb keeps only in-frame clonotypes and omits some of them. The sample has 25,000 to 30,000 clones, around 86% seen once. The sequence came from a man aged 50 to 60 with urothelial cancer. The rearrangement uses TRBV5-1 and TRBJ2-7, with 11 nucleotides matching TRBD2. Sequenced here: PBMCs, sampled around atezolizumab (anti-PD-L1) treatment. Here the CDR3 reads CASSPTSGGVYEQYF. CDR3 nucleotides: TGCGCCAGCAGCCCCACTAGCGGGGGTGTTTACGAGCAGTACTTC.